The 12 T cell receptor beta chains reported below all come from one sample, sequenced in a study of human T cells and chemical hapten exposure. TCRdb reprocessed the RACE reads with MiXCR, giving one entry per CDR3 protein. Here the sample spans some 57,000 distinct CDR3 sequences, 9.5% to 10% being singletons. The time point is: patch test 2, 6 weeks after DPC sensitization. Treatment: therapeutic diphenylcyclopropenone sensitization with weekly scalp DPC. The starting material was whole blood, obtained in connection with sensitization to the hapten diphenylcyclopropenone (DPC). These receptors all stem from a woman in her forties or fifties with alopecia areata. Some clones in this sample may be carry-over from other donors' samples.

This CDR3 is CASSRRPGQTGSEQYF. The CDR3 region has the DNA TGTGCCAGCAGCCGACGCCCGGGACAGACCGGGTCAGAGCAGTACTTC. The V gene is TRBV3-1, the J gene TRBJ2-7, with TRBD1 identical over 7 bases. The CDR3 has 16 amino acids. V shed 4 bases and J 7 bases; nucleotides not matched to a gene: 16. CDR1 and CDR2 from the germline V gene are LGHDT and YNNKEL (reference sequence).

This clonotype came up many times. Sequence at one end of the junction differs from germline and may be a read error. V and J are TRBV7-7 and TRBJ2-2, with D perhaps TRBD1 (6 bases). Germline V gene data show CDR1 as SSHAT and CDR2 as FNYEAQ (reference sequence). There are 15 residues in the CDR3. CDR3 loop: CASSPRGFGTGELFF. The CDR3 DNA is TGTGCTAGCAGCCCCAGGGGTTTTGGGACCGGGGAGCTGTTTTTT. The variable domain in full, completed from reference TRBV7-7 and TRBJ2-2, reads GAGVSQSPRYKVTKRGQDVTLRCDPISSHATLYWYQQALGQGPEFLTYFNYEAQPDKSGLPSDRFSAERPEGSISTLTIQRTEQRDSAMYRCASSPRGFGTGELFFGEGSRLTVL.

This clonotype has ten or more counts. The V call is TRBV6-4, the J call TRBJ1-2; D is perhaps TRBD1 (6 bases). Germline V gene lookup returns CDR1 MRHNA and CDR2 SNTAGT. V was pared by 6 bases and J by 4 bases, with 21 bases between. The CDR3 is 16 residues long. As DNA, the CDR3 is TGTGCCAGCAGCAAAGCTGGAGGACAGACCGGCTATGGCTACACCTTC. As protein: CASSKAGGQTGYGYTF.

This chain joins TRBV5-8 and TRBJ2-7; D not certain. Germline CDR1 SGHTS, CDR2 YDEGEE. This CDR3 comprises 11 residues. Trimming removed 4 bases from V and 4 bases from J, with 6 bases in between. The CDR3 nucleotides read TGTGCCAGCAGCCCCCGGTACGAGCAGTACTTC. This encodes CASSPRYEQYF.

This clonotype was picked up a small number of times. The chain employs TRBV29-1 and TRBJ2-3, with D hard to call. Germline-derived CDR1 and CDR2 are SQVTM and ANQGSEA. The V gene lost 4 bases and the J gene lost 7 bases, with 6 bases spanning the gap. The CDR3 has 10 amino acids. This chain's CDR3 is CSVGANTQYF. CDR3 in DNA: TGCAGCGTTGGGGCGAATACGCAGTATTTT.

This clonotype was counted between two and nine times. The chain has TRBV11-2 and TRBJ1-3; 7 nucleotides agree with TRBD1. The CDR3 runs to 15 residues. V lost 5 bases and J lost 4; bases outside the gene matches: 8. From germline, CDR1 is SGHAT and CDR2 FQNNGV. CDR3 in amino acids: CASSLTDRAGNTIYF. CDR3 DNA sequence: TGTGCCAGCAGCCTAACCGACAGGGCCGGAAACACCATATATTTT.

This clonotype turned up a few times. The chain couples TRBV10-3 to TRBJ1-6; 7 bases are a match to TRBD1. The length of the CDR3 is 14 residues. Per germline, CDR1 ENHRY and CDR2 SYGVKD. The junction had 1 base not matched to a gene; V was cut back by 3 bases and J by 5 bases. The DNA for the CDR3 is TGTGCCATCAGTGAAGGGACAGATAATTCACCCCTCCACTTT. Encoded protein: CAISEGTDNSPLHF.

This clonotype was detected a few times. This chain links TRBV7-2 with TRBJ2-1; 11 bases match TRBD1. This CDR3 is built from 13 residues. With 5 bases clipped from V and 7 bases from J, the junction kept 1 base outside the gene matches. The germline gives CDR1 SGHTA, CDR2 FQGNSA. The CDR3 reads CASSRDRGNEQFF. The CDR3 bases are TGTGCCAGCAGCCGGGACAGGGGGAATGAGCAGTTCTTC. The whole variable domain, remainder taken from reference TRBV7-2 and TRBJ2-1, is GAGVSQSPSNKVTEKGKDVELRCDPISGHTALYWYRQSLGQGLEFLIYFQGNSAPDKSGLPSDRFSAERTGGSVSTLTIQRTQQEDSAVYLCASSRDRGNEQFFGPGTRLTVL.

This clonotype was counted at least ten times. V and J are TRBV20-1 and TRBJ2-3, with 10 bases that match TRBD1. This CDR3 region has 18 residues. Looked up from germline, CDR1 is DFQATT and CDR2 is SNEGSKA (reference sequence). The V and J ends lost 6 bases and 10 bases, in that order; junction bases with no gene match: 25. The CDR3 sequence: CSAEGQGDNGTISYAQYF. The CDR3 coding sequence is TGCAGTGCGGAAGGACAGGGGGATAACGGCACCATTTCTTACGCGCAGTATTTT.

The table lists this clonotype with many counts. V is TRBV20-1 and J is TRBJ2-5, with D uncertain. V lost 0 bases and J lost 13, with 15 bases in between. Germline assignment: CDR1 DFQATT and CDR2 SNEGSKA (reference sequence). The CDR3 is made up of 12 amino acids. CDR3 protein: CSARDISVPTYF. For the CDR3, the DNA is TGCAGTGCTAGAGATATAAGCGTCCCGACGTACTTC.

In nucleotides, the CDR3 is TGTGCCAGTAGGGACAAATCGGGATCCTCCTACGAGCAGTACTTC. It is translated as CASRDKSGSSYEQYF. The chain combines TRBV19 with TRBJ2-7; D is perhaps TRBD1 or TRBD2 (5 bases each). This CDR3 has 15 amino acids. Trimming left V 6 bases short and J 0 bases short, with 15 bases between. Germline lookup yields CDR1 LNHDA and CDR2 SQIVND (reference sequence).

The chain has TRBV6-2 or TRBV6-3 and TRBJ1-2; the D gene is possibly TRBD1 (6 bases). The V and J ends lost 1 base and 2 bases respectively, with 11 bases between them. CDR1 is MNHEY and CDR2 is SVGEGT in the germline V gene. CDR3 length equals 15 residues. The CDR3 sequence: CASSYYGTPNYGYTF. CDR3 nucleotides: TGTGCCAGCAGTTACTATGGGACACCCAACTATGGCTACACCTTC.